This T cell receptor (beta chain) was sequenced for a study of naive and memory T cell subsets. After CD4 positive bead selection, the CD4-negative fraction gave CD8 T cells. Cells stained for CD3, CD4, CD8, CD45RA and CD27 were sorted into four subsets. Between the trimmed V and J ends, which lost 5 bases and 3 bases, there was a span of 14 bases. This CDR3 has 14 residues. Per the germline V gene, CDR1 is SQVTM and CDR2 is ANQGSEA. The sample holds a few counts of this clonotype. Its antigen is undetermined. The study, taken as a whole, reports: There was no ground truth to check naive and memory subset results. The power law exponent of TCR abundance differed between naive and memory cells.

The beta constant-region primer was an equimolar mix of two oligonucleotides covering TRBC1 and TRBC2. TCRdb reprocessed the UMI-ligation and nested PCR reads via MiXCR and lists one record per CDR3 protein. This sample has some 87,000 distinct CDR3 sequences; more than 6.5% occur once, and the top ten carry 1.5% to 2%. This TCR was recovered from a human donor in good health. The source material was central memory CD4+ T cells from blood. This chain links TRBV29-1 with TRBJ2-1, with D tentatively TRBD2 (5 bases). The CDR3 here is CSVRRASSYNEQFF. In DNA form, the CDR3 reads TGCAGCGTTCGGCGGGCCTCCAGCTACAATGAGCAGTTCTTC.